This T cell receptor (beta chain) was captured by sequencing in a study of cytomegalovirus exposure and HLA in healthy donors. Overall study: Findings of an earlier analysis included 90 million to 120 million unique TCR beta sequences from 180 million or so T cells.

The PCR had 60 Vbeta and 13 Jbeta primers. This table comes from immunoSEQ multiplex PCR, and its TCRdb copy is limited to in-frame clones, with some not included. Of 90,000 to 120,000 clones listed, around 80% are singletons. The CDR3 spans 17 residues. The J gene is TRBJ1-5, the V gene TRBV21-1; the D call of TRBD1 is as the table states it, not checked on the DNA. TRBV21-1 corresponds to a pseudogene. The clonotype was recovered from a woman younger than 30 in good health and CMV-seronegative. The source material was PBMCs. CDR3 protein: CASSKDFPDYSNQPQHF. Here the CDR3 DNA reads TGTGCCAGCAGCAAAGATTTTCCAGATTATAGCAATCAGCCCCAGCATTTT.